Detailed here is one TCR beta chain. CDR3 length: 15 amino acids. Germline-derived CDR1 and CDR2 are MGHDK and SYGVNS. The V end was cut by 4 bases, the J end by 0 bases, with 12 bases between. This specimen belongs to a study of T cell repertoires in cytomegalovirus infection. TCRdb analysed the reads with MiXCR anew, one entry per CDR3 protein. The data hold some 230,000 distinct CDR3 sequences, with approximately 22% observed a single time. Sequencing was performed on CD8+ T cells from PBMCs. This clonotype was obtained from a human donor in good health (CMV status not recorded). Some clones in this sample may be carry-over from other donors' samples. V gene TRBV25-1 combines with J gene TRBJ1-1; no definite D call. The CDR3 DNA sequence: TGTGCCAGCAGTGGTCTGGGTTTGATGAACACTGAAGCTTTCTTT. This gives the protein CASSGLGLMNTEAFF.